This T cell receptor beta chain appears in the sequencing data of a study of radiation and T cells in renal cell carcinoma. Generated by immunoSEQ multiplex PCR, the TCRdb table keeps only in-frame clones and is missing some. Of 150,000 to 200,000 clones detected, roughly nine tenths appear once; the ten largest clones hold 11%. This CDR3 is built from 15 residues. Findings and caveats of the study: In blood, top tumor clones expanded by 2 weeks, shrinking by 4.

Remarks on this clone: What it binds is not known.

The sample's time point: blood 4 weeks post-SBRT, at nephrectomy. Treatment denoted: 15 Gy SBRT to primary tumor, nephrectomy 4 weeks later. Nephrectomy followed 15 Gy stereotactic body radiation by 4 weeks. Radiation-treated patients gave blood at baseline, week 2 and week 4. The tumor was a clear cell renal cell carcinoma. The source was blood, collected from a patient whose treatment included radiotherapy and nephrectomy. V gene TRBV7-5 combines with J gene TRBJ2-2; no check of the table's D call, TRBD2, against the DNA was made. TRBV7-5 is labeled a pseudogene. This TCR derives from a woman between 50 and 59 years old with renal cell carcinoma. CDR3 loop: CAIRPGKKNTGELFF. For the CDR3, the DNA is TGTGCCATACGACCCGGGAAAAAGAACACCGGGGAGCTGTTTTTT.